This note documents a single T cell receptor (beta chain) sequence. Original handling: Amplified reference gene primers provided the basis for estimating nucleated cell counts. The table came from immunoSEQ multiplex PCR; TCRdb's copy has only in-frame clones and leaves some out. The V and J calls and the clone size are those of that table, but D and trimming were determined from the DNA. The profile shows about 52,000 clones, 89% of them singletons. The data derive from a study of blood T cell repertoires in COVID-19. On the study more broadly: Italy, Spain and the United States were the sources of the convalescent and acute COVID-19 samples. Nucleic acid was either cDNA or gDNA, and it came from T cells, B-cell-depleted T cells, or PBMCs.

The origin of this receptor is a man aged 55 to 69 with active COVID-19. Sequenced input: peripheral blood.

CDR3 DNA: TGTGCCAGCAGTTCCCGGCAGGGCGCGAACACCGGGGAGCTGTTTTTT. Encoded protein: CASSSRQGANTGELFF. The chain employs TRBV6-2 or TRBV6-3 and TRBJ2-2; a weak D match, TRBD1 (5 bases). CDR1 is MNHEY and CDR2 is SVGEGT in the germline V gene. V was clipped by 4 bases and J by 0 bases, with 12 bases between them. There are 16 residues in the CDR3.